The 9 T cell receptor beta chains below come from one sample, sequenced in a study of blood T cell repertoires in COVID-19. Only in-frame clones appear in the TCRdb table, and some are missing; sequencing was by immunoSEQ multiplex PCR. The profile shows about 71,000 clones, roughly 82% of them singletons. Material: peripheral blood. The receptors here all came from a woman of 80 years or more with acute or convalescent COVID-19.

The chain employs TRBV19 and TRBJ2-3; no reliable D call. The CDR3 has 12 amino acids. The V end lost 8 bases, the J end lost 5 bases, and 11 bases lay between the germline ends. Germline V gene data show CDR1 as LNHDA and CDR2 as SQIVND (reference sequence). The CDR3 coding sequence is TGTGCCAGTTCGGTCACGGGAGATACGCAGTATTTT. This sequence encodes CASSVTGDTQYF.

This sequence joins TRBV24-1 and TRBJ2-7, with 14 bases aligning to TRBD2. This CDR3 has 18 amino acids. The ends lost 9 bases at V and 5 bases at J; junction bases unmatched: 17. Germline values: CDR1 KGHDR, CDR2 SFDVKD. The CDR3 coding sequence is TGTGCCACCCCCACCGGGACAGGGGGACTAGCGGGAGAAAACGAGCAGTACTTC. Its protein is CATPTGTGGLAGENEQYF.

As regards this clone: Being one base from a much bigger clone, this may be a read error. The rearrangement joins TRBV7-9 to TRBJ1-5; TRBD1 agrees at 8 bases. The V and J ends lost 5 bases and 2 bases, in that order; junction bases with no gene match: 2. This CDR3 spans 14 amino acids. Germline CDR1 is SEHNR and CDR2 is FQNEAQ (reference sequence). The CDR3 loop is CASSPTGGNQPQHF. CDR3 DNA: TGTGCCAGCAGCCCGACAGGGGGCAATCAGCCCCAGCATTTT.

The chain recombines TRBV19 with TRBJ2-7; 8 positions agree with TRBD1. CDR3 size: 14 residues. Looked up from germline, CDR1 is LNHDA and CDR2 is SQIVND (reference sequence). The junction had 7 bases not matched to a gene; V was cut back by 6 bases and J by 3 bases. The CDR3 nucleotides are TGTGCCAGTAGCATGGACAGGGATAACTACGAGCAGTACTTC. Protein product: CASSMDRDNYEQYF.

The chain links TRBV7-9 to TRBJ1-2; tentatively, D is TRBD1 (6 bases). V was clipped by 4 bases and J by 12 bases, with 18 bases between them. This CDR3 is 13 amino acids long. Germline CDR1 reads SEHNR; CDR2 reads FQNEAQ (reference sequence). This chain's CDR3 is CASSSRGVPDDTF. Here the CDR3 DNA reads TGTGCCAGCAGCTCCAGGGGCGTCCCGGATGACACCTTC. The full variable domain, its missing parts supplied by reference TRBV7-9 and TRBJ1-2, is DTGVSQNPRHKITKRGQNVTFRCDPISEHNRLYWYRQTLGQGPEFLTYFQNEAQLEKSRLLSDRFSAERPKGSFSTLEIQRTEQGDSAMYLCASSSRGVPDDTFGSGTRLTVV.

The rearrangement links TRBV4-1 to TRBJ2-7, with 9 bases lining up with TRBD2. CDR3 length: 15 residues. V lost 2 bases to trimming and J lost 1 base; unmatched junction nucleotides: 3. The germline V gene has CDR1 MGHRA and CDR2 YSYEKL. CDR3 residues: CASSQLAGTSYEQYF. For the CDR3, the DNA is TGCGCCAGCAGCCAACTAGCGGGGACATCCTACGAGCAGTACTTC.

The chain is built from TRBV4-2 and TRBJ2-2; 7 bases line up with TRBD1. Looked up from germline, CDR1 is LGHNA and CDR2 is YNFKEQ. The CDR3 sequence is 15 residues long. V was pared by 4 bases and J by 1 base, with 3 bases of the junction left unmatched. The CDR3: CASSLGQENTGELFF. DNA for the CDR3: TGTGCCAGCAGCCTAGGACAGGAGAACACCGGGGAGCTGTTTTTT.

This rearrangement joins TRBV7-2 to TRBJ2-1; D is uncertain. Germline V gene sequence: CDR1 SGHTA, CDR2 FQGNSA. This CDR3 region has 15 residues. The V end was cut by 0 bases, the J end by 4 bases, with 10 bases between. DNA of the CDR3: TGTGCCAGCAGCTTAGCGGAGCGAATTTACAATGAGCAGTTCTTC. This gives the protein CASSLAERIYNEQFF.

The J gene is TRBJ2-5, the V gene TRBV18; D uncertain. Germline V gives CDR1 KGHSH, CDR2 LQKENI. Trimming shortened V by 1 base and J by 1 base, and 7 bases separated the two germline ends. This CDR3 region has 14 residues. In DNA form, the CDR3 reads TGTGCCAGCTCACCACTCTCCGTCCAAGAGACCCAGTACTTC. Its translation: CASSPLSVQETQYF.